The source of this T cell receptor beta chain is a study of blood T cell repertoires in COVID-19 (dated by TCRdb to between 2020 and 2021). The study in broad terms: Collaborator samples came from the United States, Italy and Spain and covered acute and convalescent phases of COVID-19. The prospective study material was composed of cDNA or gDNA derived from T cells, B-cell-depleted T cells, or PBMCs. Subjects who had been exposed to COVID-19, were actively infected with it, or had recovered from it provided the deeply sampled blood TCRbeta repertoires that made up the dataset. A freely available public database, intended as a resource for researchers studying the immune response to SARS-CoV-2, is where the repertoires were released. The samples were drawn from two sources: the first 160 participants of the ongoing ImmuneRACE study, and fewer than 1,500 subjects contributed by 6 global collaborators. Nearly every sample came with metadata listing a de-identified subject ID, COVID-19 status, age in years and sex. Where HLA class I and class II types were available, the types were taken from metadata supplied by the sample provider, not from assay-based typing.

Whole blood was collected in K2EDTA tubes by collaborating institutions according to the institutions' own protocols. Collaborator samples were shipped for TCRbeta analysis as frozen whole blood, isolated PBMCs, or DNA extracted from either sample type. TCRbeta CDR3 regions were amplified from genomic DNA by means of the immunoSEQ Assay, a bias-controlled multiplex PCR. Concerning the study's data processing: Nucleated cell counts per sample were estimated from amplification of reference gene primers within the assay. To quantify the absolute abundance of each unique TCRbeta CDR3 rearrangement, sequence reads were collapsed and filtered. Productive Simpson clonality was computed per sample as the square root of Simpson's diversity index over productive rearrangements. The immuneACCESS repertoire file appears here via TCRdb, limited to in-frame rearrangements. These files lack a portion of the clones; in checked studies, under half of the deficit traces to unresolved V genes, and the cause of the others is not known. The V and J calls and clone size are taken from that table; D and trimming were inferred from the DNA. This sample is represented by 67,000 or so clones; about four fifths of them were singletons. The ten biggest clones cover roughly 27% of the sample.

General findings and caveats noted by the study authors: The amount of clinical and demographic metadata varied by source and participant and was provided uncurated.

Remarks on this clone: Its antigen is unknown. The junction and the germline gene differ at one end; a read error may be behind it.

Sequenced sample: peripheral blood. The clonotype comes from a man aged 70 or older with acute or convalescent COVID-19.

The CDR3 reads as follows: CASSLFALSSSGEDELFF. The DNA sequence is as follows: TGTGCCAGCAGCTTATTTGCTCTGAGTTCGAGCGGGGAGGACGAGCTGTTCTTC. The chain employs TRBV7-3 and TRBJ2-1; 7 of the junction bases match TRBD2. CDR1 and CDR2 were assigned from the germline V gene as SGHTA and FQGTGA. From its cysteine to its phenylalanine, the CDR3 spans 18 amino acids. The CDR3 DNA has 54 bases and is translated from base 1. With the rest looked up from the reference TRBV7-3 and TRBJ2-1 genes rather than sequenced, the full variable domain is GAGVSQTPSNKVTEKGKYVELRCDPISGHTALYWYRQSLGQGPEFLIYFQGTGAADDSGLPNDRFFAVRPEGSVSTLKIQRTERGDSAVYLCASSLFALSSSGEDELFFGPGTRLTVL.